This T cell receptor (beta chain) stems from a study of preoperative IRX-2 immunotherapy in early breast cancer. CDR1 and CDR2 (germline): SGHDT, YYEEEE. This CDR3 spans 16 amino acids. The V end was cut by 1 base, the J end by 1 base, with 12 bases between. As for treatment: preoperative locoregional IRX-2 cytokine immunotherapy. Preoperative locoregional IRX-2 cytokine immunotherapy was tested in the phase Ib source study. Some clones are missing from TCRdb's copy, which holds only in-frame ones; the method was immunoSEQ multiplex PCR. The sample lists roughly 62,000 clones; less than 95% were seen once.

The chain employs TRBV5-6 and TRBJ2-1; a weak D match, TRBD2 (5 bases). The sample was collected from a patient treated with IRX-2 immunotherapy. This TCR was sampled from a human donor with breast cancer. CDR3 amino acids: CASSLYGVLSYNEQFF. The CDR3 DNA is TGTGCCAGCAGCTTGTACGGGGTTCTATCCTACAATGAGCAGTTCTTC.